One T cell receptor (beta chain) is described in this entry. Which antigen it targets is not known. It has no much larger one-base neighbor in the sample; base qualities were not kept. The data derive from a study of shared T cell receptors in the human thymus (dated by TCRdb to the early 2020s). Regarding the research as a whole: The study examined how self-reactive, shared T-cell receptor alpha chains are generated in the human thymus.

Library construction relied on the immunoSEQ multiplex PCR assay. The source is immuneACCESS, and TCRdb retained only in-frame sequences with V and J called. Part of the clones is not carried over; for the studies checked, unresolved V genes explain less than half of this, and the remainder is unexplained. The sample table contains about 730,000 clones; only one count was recorded for approximately 85% of them. 0.008% to 0.011% of the sample belongs to the ten largest clones. V loses 4 bases, J loses 2 bases, and the germline ends lie 17 bases apart. The CDR3 goes from the cysteine to the phenylalanine over 16 residues. The sequence is cut down to CDR3 DNA, 48 bases in frame from base 1. Sequences SGHAT (CDR1) and FQNNGV (CDR2) are obtained from the germline V gene. These records were also assigned to another study, of human thymus T cells. The second study's paper adds: Immunologically healthy infants undergoing open corrective cardiac surgery for congenital heart defects in Finland were used as donors. Thymus tissue was collected as surgical resects that were removed during corrective cardiac surgery. Both the thymic and the peripheral blood repertoires appeared to show biased V and J gene segment usage. Highly overlapping thymic TCR repertoires among unrelated individuals were reported in the related research. TCR alpha and beta repertoires from about 8 infant thymus samples and four related peripheral blood samples were characterized in the study. The cohort included about 6 male and a couple of female infants, with donor ages spanning 7 to 244 days. After being mechanically released from the tissue, thymocytes were kept at -70 degrees C in pellets of roughly 9.5-31 million cells. Genomic DNA was extracted from frozen cell pellets with a QIAsymphony instrument. TCRB and TCRAD loci were amplified from a standardized quantity of quality-controlled genomic DNA using the immunoSEQ multiplex PCR assay. The amplicons covered the V(D)J region and were long enough to include the CDR3 and to identify the V and J genes. The amplicons were sequenced on an Illumina platform via the commercial immunoSEQ service. Primer bias and sequencing errors were corrected as previously described, and TCRAD and TCRB definitions were based on the IMGT database. immunoSEQ Analyzer 3.0 and VDJTools were used for repertoire analysis, which covered basic statistics, V/J segment usage, diversity estimates, rarefaction and pairwise overlap. Diversity was estimated with Chao1, ChaoE, Efron-Thisted, Shannon and inverse Simpson indices, and also on datasets down-sampled to the smallest sample. Repertoire overlap used strict matching of CDR3 nucleotide sequence, V gene and J gene, with Jaccard-based multidimensional scaling clustering. On average, thymus samples gave 750,000 to 1,000,000 unique TCRB clonotypes, whereas blood samples gave roughly 84,000.

Material: thymocytes. The receptor was isolated from a girl in the first two years of life with a congenital heart defect. Donor details come from another sample of the same person, matched by shared clones. The sequence links TRBV11-2 to TRBJ1-2; tentative D gene TRBD1, with 6 bases matching. Here the CDR3 is given as CASSSIYLGANYGYTF. The sequenced DNA is TGTGCCAGCAGCTCAATTTACTTGGGGGCAAACTATGGCTACACCTTC.